This is a list of T cell receptor beta chains from one sample in a study of human T cells and chemical hapten exposure. TCRdb analysed the RACE reads with MiXCR anew, one entry per CDR3 protein. The sample has 130,000 or so distinct CDR3 sequences; approximately 9% are singletons. Sequences were obtained from whole blood. The receptors derive from a male donor in good health. Some clones in this sample may be carry-over from other donors' samples. Both conserved end residues are part of each CDR3. D genes are given only for firm matches. The size of a clone is reported for some rows only, either as once, few or many, or as a class for expanded clones.

v_call: TRBV12-3/TRBV12-4
d_call: .
clone_size: many
j_call: TRBJ2-3
cdr3_nt: TGTGCCAGCAGTCCCACAGCAGAAACTAGCACAGATACGCAGTATTTT
cdr3_aa: CASSPTAETSTDTQYF

v_call: TRBV7-2
d_call: .
clone_size: many
j_call: TRBJ2-1
cdr3_nt: TGTGCCAGCAGCTTAGTCTTCAATGAGCAGTTCTTC
cdr3_aa: CASSLVFNEQFF

v_call: TRBV7-9
d_call: .
clone_size: .
j_call: TRBJ2-3
cdr3_nt: TGTGCCAGCAGCACCGCTGTCAGGGATACGCAGTATTTT
cdr3_aa: CASSTAVRDTQYF

v_call: TRBV12-3/TRBV12-4
d_call: .
clone_size: .
j_call: TRBJ1-2
cdr3_nt: TGTGCCAGCAGTTTTCGACAGGCTGGCTACACCTTC
cdr3_aa: CASSFRQAGYTF

v_call: TRBV6-5
d_call: TRBD1
clone_size: many
j_call: TRBJ2-2
cdr3_nt: TGTGCCAGCAGTTTCAAAGGACAGGGATCGAACACCGGGGAGCTGTTTTTT
cdr3_aa: CASSFKGQGSNTGELFF

v_call: TRBV9
d_call: .
clone_size: few
j_call: TRBJ1-5
cdr3_nt: TGTGCCAGCAGCGTAAGTGCTGAACAGCCCCAGCATTTT
cdr3_aa: CASSVSAEQPQHF

v_call: TRBV29-1
d_call: TRBD1
clone_size: .
j_call: TRBJ1-4
cdr3_nt: TGCAGCGTTCAACAGGGGGGTGAAAAACTGTTTTTT
cdr3_aa: CSVQQGGEKLFF

v_call: TRBV29-1
d_call: .
clone_size: many
j_call: TRBJ1-1
cdr3_nt: TGCAGCGTTGAAGGTGGGACTGAAGCTTTCTTT
cdr3_aa: CSVEGGTEAFF

v_call: TRBV18
d_call: TRBD2
clone_size: .
j_call: TRBJ2-7
cdr3_nt: TGTGCCAGCACTACCGGGGGGGCTACAGAGCAGTACTTC
cdr3_aa: CASTTGGATEQYF

v_call: TRBV12-3/TRBV12-4
d_call: TRBD1
clone_size: few
j_call: TRBJ1-1
cdr3_nt: TGTGCCAGCAGAGCAGACAGGGGGACCACTGAAGCTTTCTTT
cdr3_aa: CASRADRGTTEAFF

v_call: TRBV29-1
d_call: TRBD1
clone_size: .
j_call: TRBJ2-7
cdr3_nt: TGCAGCGTTGAAGCTTGGGACAGGACCTCCTACGAGCAGTACTTC
cdr3_aa: CSVEAWDRTSYEQYF

v_call: TRBV12-3/TRBV12-4
d_call: .
clone_size: many
j_call: TRBJ1-2
cdr3_nt: TGTGCCAGCAGTTTAAGGGAATCGGGCTATGGCTACACCTTC
cdr3_aa: CASSLRESGYGYTF

v_call: TRBV9
d_call: TRBD2
clone_size: .
j_call: TRBJ2-1
cdr3_nt: TGTGCCAGCACTAGCGGGACAAGTTACAATGAGCAGTTCTTC
cdr3_aa: CASTSGTSYNEQFF

v_call: TRBV7-9
d_call: TRBD2
clone_size: few
j_call: TRBJ2-4
cdr3_nt: TGTGCCATAATAGCGGGAGAGCTAGCCAAAAACATTCAGTACTTC
cdr3_aa: CAIIAGELAKNIQYF

v_call: TRBV12-3/TRBV12-4
d_call: TRBD1
clone_size: few
j_call: TRBJ1-5
cdr3_nt: TGTGCCAGCAGCCTCACAGGGGGCCAGTATAGCAATCAGCCCCAGCATTTT
cdr3_aa: CASSLTGGQYSNQPQHF

v_call: TRBV7-9
d_call: TRBD2
clone_size: few
j_call: TRBJ2-4
cdr3_nt: TGTGCCAGCGGGGAGGGATTAGCCAAAAACATTCAGTACTTC
cdr3_aa: CASGEGLAKNIQYF

v_call: TRBV27
d_call: .
clone_size: few
j_call: TRBJ1-1
cdr3_nt: TGTGCCAGCACCCCTCGAGGCCCGAACACTGAAGCTTTCTTT
cdr3_aa: CASTPRGPNTEAFF

v_call: TRBV6-2/TRBV6-3
d_call: .
clone_size: .
j_call: TRBJ2-5
cdr3_nt: TGTGCCAGCAGTTACGGGTGGCAGAACTTACAAGAGACCCAGTACTTC
cdr3_aa: CASSYGWQNLQETQYF

v_call: TRBV6-5
d_call: .
clone_size: .
j_call: TRBJ1-2
cdr3_nt: TGTGCCAGCAGTTACTCGATACCTGGACACATGTCGGCCTATGGCTACACCTTC
cdr3_aa: CASSYSIPGHMSAYGYTF

v_call: TRBV7-9
d_call: .
clone_size: many
j_call: TRBJ1-1
cdr3_nt: TGTGCCAGCAGACCCTTCGGTGATGGGGGGAGCACTGAAGCTTTCTTT
cdr3_aa: CASRPFGDGGSTEAFF

v_call: TRBV13
d_call: TRBD1
clone_size: few
j_call: TRBJ2-7
cdr3_nt: TGTGCCAGCAGTTTGGACAGGGGGGACGAGCAGTACTTC
cdr3_aa: CASSLDRGDEQYF

v_call: TRBV7-2
d_call: .
clone_size: many
j_call: TRBJ1-2
cdr3_nt: TGTGCCAGCAGCTCCTCAGGGGCGTTTAGTGGCTACACCTTC
cdr3_aa: CASSSSGAFSGYTF

v_call: TRBV7-9
d_call: .
clone_size: many
j_call: TRBJ2-7
cdr3_nt: TGTGCCAGCAGCTCCCCTTTCAGGGGCTCCCTAGACGAGCAGTACTTC
cdr3_aa: CASSSPFRGSLDEQYF

v_call: TRBV6-2/TRBV6-3
d_call: TRBD1
clone_size: many
j_call: TRBJ1-2
cdr3_nt: TGTGCCAGCAGCGATCCAGGACAGGGGACCTATGGCTACACCTTC
cdr3_aa: CASSDPGQGTYGYTF

v_call: TRBV20-1
d_call: .
clone_size: few
j_call: TRBJ2-1
cdr3_nt: TGCAGTGCTAGGATCAGGGACCCCCTTCAGTTCTTC
cdr3_aa: CSARIRDPLQFF

v_call: TRBV6-1
d_call: .
clone_size: .
j_call: TRBJ2-7
cdr3_nt: TGTGCCAGCAGTGAAATGACGGGGGCGCGGAACGAGCAGTACTTC
cdr3_aa: CASSEMTGARNEQYF

v_call: TRBV4-2
d_call: .
clone_size: .
j_call: TRBJ2-7
cdr3_nt: TGTGCCAGCAGTCTACCGGGGGGCCCCTCCTACGAGCAGTACTTC
cdr3_aa: CASSLPGGPSYEQYF

v_call: TRBV15
d_call: TRBD2
clone_size: .
j_call: TRBJ2-5
cdr3_nt: TGTGCCACCAGCAGGGCCGGGACTAGCGAAGAGACCCAGTACTTC
cdr3_aa: CATSRAGTSEETQYF

v_call: TRBV29-1
d_call: .
clone_size: many
j_call: TRBJ2-7
cdr3_nt: TGCAGCGTTGAATCGGGACTTCCCTACGAGCAGTACTTC
cdr3_aa: CSVESGLPYEQYF

v_call: TRBV2
d_call: TRBD2
clone_size: few
j_call: TRBJ2-7
cdr3_nt: TGTGCCAGCAGTGAAGGACTAGCGGGAAGCGAGCAGTACTTC
cdr3_aa: CASSEGLAGSEQYF

v_call: TRBV2
d_call: .
clone_size: many
j_call: TRBJ1-2
cdr3_nt: TGTGCCAGCAGTGAAGCGCGAGGGGACGGCTACACCTTC
cdr3_aa: CASSEARGDGYTF

v_call: TRBV6-5
d_call: TRBD2
clone_size: many
j_call: TRBJ2-7
cdr3_nt: TGTGCCAGCAGTTACAGGTCTAGCGGGGGCTACGAGCAGTACTTC
cdr3_aa: CASSYRSSGGYEQYF

v_call: TRBV12-3/TRBV12-4
d_call: .
clone_size: .
j_call: TRBJ1-2
cdr3_nt: TGTGCCAGCAGTTTAGAGGGCGCTAACTATGGCTACACCTTC
cdr3_aa: CASSLEGANYGYTF

v_call: TRBV7-8
d_call: .
clone_size: .
j_call: TRBJ1-2
cdr3_nt: TGTGCCAGCAGCTTCCGGGGCCAAGATGGCTACACCTTC
cdr3_aa: CASSFRGQDGYTF